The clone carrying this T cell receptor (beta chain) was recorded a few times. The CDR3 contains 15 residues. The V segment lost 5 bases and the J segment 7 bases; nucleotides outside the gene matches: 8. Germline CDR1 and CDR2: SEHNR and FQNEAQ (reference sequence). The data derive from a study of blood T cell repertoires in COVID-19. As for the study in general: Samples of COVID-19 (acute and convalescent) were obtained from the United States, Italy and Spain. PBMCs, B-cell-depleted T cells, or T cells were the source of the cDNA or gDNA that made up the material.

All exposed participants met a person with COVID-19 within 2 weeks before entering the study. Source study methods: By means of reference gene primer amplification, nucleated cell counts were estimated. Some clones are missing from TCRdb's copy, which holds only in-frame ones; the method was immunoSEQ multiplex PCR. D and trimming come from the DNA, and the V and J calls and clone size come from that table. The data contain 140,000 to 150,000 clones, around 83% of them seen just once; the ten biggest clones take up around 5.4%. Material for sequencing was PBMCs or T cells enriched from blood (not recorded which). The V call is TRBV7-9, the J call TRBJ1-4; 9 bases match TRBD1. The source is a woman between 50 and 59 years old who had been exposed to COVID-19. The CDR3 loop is CASSPGQGALEKLFF. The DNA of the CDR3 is TGTGCCAGCAGCCCGGGACAGGGTGCCCTTGAAAAACTGTTTTTT.